These T cell receptor beta chains were read from a single sample in a study of immune characterization of retroperitoneal liposarcoma. From the PCR reads, TCRdb called clonotypes with MiXCR, one entry per CDR3 protein. The sample records about 5,100 distinct CDR3 sequences, around 32% being singletons. The sample taken for sequencing was tumor tissue. These receptors all stem from a female donor with retroperitoneal liposarcoma. CDR3s include the opening cysteine and the closing phenylalanine or tryptophan. D genes are given only for firm matches. Not all rows give a size; the values are once, few, many and, for expanded clones, a class.

cdr3_nt: TGTGCCAGCAGCTTACGGGACGGGAACACTGAAGCTTTCTTT; cdr3_aa: CASSLRDGNTEAFF; j_call: TRBJ1-1; v_call: TRBV11-3; clone_size: many; d_call: -
cdr3_nt: TGTGCCAGCAGTCGTACCCTTAGCACAGATACGCAGTATTTT; cdr3_aa: CASSRTLSTDTQYF; j_call: TRBJ2-3; v_call: TRBV6-1; clone_size: -; d_call: -
cdr3_nt: TGTGCCAGCAGGGGAGCGGGAGCAAGCACAGATACGCAGTATTTT; cdr3_aa: CASRGAGASTDTQYF; j_call: TRBJ2-3; v_call: TRBV6-1; clone_size: -; d_call: TRBD2
cdr3_nt: TGTGCCAGCAGTTTAACCGGGATAAGCACAGATACGCAGTATTTT; cdr3_aa: CASSLTGISTDTQYF; j_call: TRBJ2-3; v_call: TRBV12-3/TRBV12-4; clone_size: -; d_call: -
cdr3_nt: TGTGCCAGCAGTGAAGTCAAGGGGGGCACAGATACGCAGTATTTT; cdr3_aa: CASSEVKGGTDTQYF; j_call: TRBJ2-3; v_call: TRBV6-1; clone_size: large; d_call: -
cdr3_nt: TGTGCCAGCAGGCCGGGACAGTACAATGAGCAGTTCTTC; cdr3_aa: CASRPGQYNEQFF; j_call: TRBJ2-1; v_call: TRBV6-1; clone_size: -; d_call: TRBD1
cdr3_nt: TGTGCCAGCAGTGCAAGACAGGGAGGTAACTATGGCTACACCTTC; cdr3_aa: CASSARQGGNYGYTF; j_call: TRBJ1-2; v_call: TRBV6-1; clone_size: -; d_call: TRBD1
cdr3_nt: TGTGCCAGCAGTTTAGGGGGTGCCGGGGAGCTGTTTTTT; cdr3_aa: CASSLGGAGELFF; j_call: TRBJ2-2; v_call: TRBV27; clone_size: few; d_call: -
cdr3_nt: TGCGCCAGCAGTAAGGGGAACAGGGTGTTCGAAGAGCTGTTTTTT; cdr3_aa: CASSKGNRVFEELFF; j_call: TRBJ2-2; v_call: TRBV5-1; clone_size: -; d_call: -
cdr3_nt: TGTGCCAGTAGTACCGAACCGGGACTAGTTTCAGATACGCAGTATTTT; cdr3_aa: CASSTEPGLVSDTQYF; j_call: TRBJ2-3; v_call: TRBV19; clone_size: -; d_call: TRBD2
cdr3_nt: TGTGCCAGCAGTTCAGGCGGTAGCGGGAGCGTCTACGAGCAGTACTTC; cdr3_aa: CASSSGGSGSVYEQYF; j_call: TRBJ2-7; v_call: TRBV27; clone_size: many; d_call: TRBD2
cdr3_nt: TGTGCCAGCAGCCTCGTTGGGGGTGGAGATACGCAGTATTTT; cdr3_aa: CASSLVGGGDTQYF; j_call: TRBJ2-3; v_call: TRBV7-6; clone_size: -; d_call: -
cdr3_nt: TGTGCCAGCAGCTTGGCCAGTGAAGAGACCCAGTACTTC; cdr3_aa: CASSLASEETQYF; j_call: TRBJ2-5; v_call: TRBV5-4; clone_size: medium-sized; d_call: -
cdr3_nt: TGTGCCAGCCAGGGACATAGCTCCTACGAGCAGTACTTC; cdr3_aa: CASQGHSSYEQYF; j_call: TRBJ2-7; v_call: TRBV6-1; clone_size: -; d_call: -
cdr3_nt: TGTGCCAGCAGCTCCCCGGAGGTCATGAACACTGAAGCTTTCTTT; cdr3_aa: CASSSPEVMNTEAFF; j_call: TRBJ1-1; v_call: TRBV12-3/TRBV12-4; clone_size: many; d_call: -
cdr3_nt: TGTGCCAGCAGCTTGGGGGGTGAAAAACTGTTTTTT; cdr3_aa: CASSLGGEKLFF; j_call: TRBJ1-4; v_call: TRBV5-6; clone_size: -; d_call: -
cdr3_nt: TGTGCCAGCAGTGCCGACAGGGGCCCCAGAGAGGCCCAGTACTTC; cdr3_aa: CASSADRGPREAQYF; j_call: TRBJ2-5; v_call: TRBV12-3/TRBV12-4; clone_size: -; d_call: TRBD1
cdr3_nt: TGTGCCAGCAGTCCAAGGGGGGGGAGAGTACTAGCGGGAGCTAAAGCCTACGAGCAGTACTTC; cdr3_aa: CASSPRGGRVLAGAKAYEQYF; j_call: TRBJ2-7; v_call: TRBV6-1; clone_size: large; d_call: TRBD2
cdr3_nt: TGTGCCAGCAGAGGAACTGGGACAGGTAGAGGTGGCTACACCTTC; cdr3_aa: CASRGTGTGRGGYTF; j_call: TRBJ1-2; v_call: TRBV6-5; clone_size: -; d_call: TRBD1
cdr3_nt: TGTGCCAGCAGCTTATTTGGGAACAATGAGCAGTTCTTC; cdr3_aa: CASSLFGNNEQFF; j_call: TRBJ2-1; v_call: TRBV7-4; clone_size: -; d_call: -
cdr3_nt: TGTGCCAGCAGTCCGGGACAGGGTATTCATGAATCCGGGGAGCTGTTTTTT; cdr3_aa: CASSPGQGIHESGELFF; j_call: TRBJ2-2; v_call: TRBV12-3/TRBV12-4; clone_size: -; d_call: TRBD1
cdr3_nt: TGTGCCAGCAGTGTTACTAGCGGGTGGACAGATACGCAGTATTTT; cdr3_aa: CASSVTSGWTDTQYF; j_call: TRBJ2-3; v_call: TRBV27; clone_size: -; d_call: TRBD2
cdr3_nt: TGTGCCAGCAGCCGCGACAGGGAATCAAGCTACGAGCAGTACTTC; cdr3_aa: CASSRDRESSYEQYF; j_call: TRBJ2-7; v_call: TRBV6-6; clone_size: many; d_call: TRBD1
cdr3_nt: TGTGCCAGCAGTGGGGGACTAGCGGGAGTGGGTTACAATGAGCAGTTCTTC; cdr3_aa: CASSGGLAGVGYNEQFF; j_call: TRBJ2-1; v_call: TRBV6-5; clone_size: -; d_call: TRBD2
cdr3_nt: TGTGCCAGCAGTTACTCGGTAGACTACAATGAGCAGTTCTTC; cdr3_aa: CASSYSVDYNEQFF; j_call: TRBJ2-1; v_call: TRBV6-2/TRBV6-3; clone_size: few; d_call: -
cdr3_nt: TGTGCCAGCAGCCAGGGCGGACGGGACATTCAGTACTTC; cdr3_aa: CASSQGGRDIQYF; j_call: TRBJ2-4; v_call: TRBV4-2; clone_size: many; d_call: -
cdr3_nt: TGTGCCAGCAGCCCGACGGACAGGTCATCCTACAATGAGCAGTTCTTC; cdr3_aa: CASSPTDRSSYNEQFF; j_call: TRBJ2-1; v_call: TRBV12-3/TRBV12-4; clone_size: few; d_call: TRBD1
cdr3_nt: TGCGCCAGCAGCCAAGAGGCCGGAAGGCCTGAGCAGTACTTC; cdr3_aa: CASSQEAGRPEQYF; j_call: TRBJ2-4; v_call: TRBV4-1; clone_size: -; d_call: -
cdr3_nt: TGTGCCAGCGCGATCGGCTCCTACAATGAGCAGTTCTTC; cdr3_aa: CASAIGSYNEQFF; j_call: TRBJ2-1; v_call: TRBV6-1; clone_size: many; d_call: -